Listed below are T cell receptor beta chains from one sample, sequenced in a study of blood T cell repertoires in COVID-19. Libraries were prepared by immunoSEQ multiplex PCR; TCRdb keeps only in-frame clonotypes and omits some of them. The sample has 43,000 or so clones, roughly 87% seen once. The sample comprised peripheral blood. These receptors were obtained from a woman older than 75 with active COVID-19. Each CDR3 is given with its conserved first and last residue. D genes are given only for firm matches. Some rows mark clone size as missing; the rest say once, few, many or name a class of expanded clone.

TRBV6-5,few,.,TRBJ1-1,TGTGCCAGCAGCCCCCGTGGCAGGGGGAACACTGAAGCTTTCTTT,CASSPRGRGNTEAFF
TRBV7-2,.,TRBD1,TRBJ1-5,TGTGCCAGCAGTCCGACAGGGCAGCATAGCAATCAGCCCCAGCATTTT,CASSPTGQHSNQPQHF
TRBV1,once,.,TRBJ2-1,TGCACCAGCAGCCTTTACTCCCGGGACAGGGTCTACAATGAGCAGTTCTTC,CTSSLYSRDRVYNEQFF
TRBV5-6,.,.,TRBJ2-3,TGTGCCAGCAGCTTGTTCAGACAAGACCAGTATTTT,CASSLFRQDQYF
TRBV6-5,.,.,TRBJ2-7,TGTGCCAGCAGTTACTCGTTCCAAGCCGGCTACGAGCAGTACTTC,CASSYSFQAGYEQYF
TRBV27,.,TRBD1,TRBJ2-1,TGTGCCAGCAGTTTATCGGGACAGCTCTACAATGAGCAGTTCTTC,CASSLSGQLYNEQFF
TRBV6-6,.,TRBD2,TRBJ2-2,TGTGCCAGCATCGGCGGACTAGTGAATAGCGGGGAGCTGTTTTTT,CASIGGLVNSGELFF
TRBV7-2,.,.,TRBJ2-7,TGTGCCAGCAGCTTAGTGGCAGGATGGGCAGACGAGCAGTACTTC,CASSLVAGWADEQYF
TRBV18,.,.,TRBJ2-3,TGTGCCAGCTCACCACCACTAGATACGCAGTATTTT,CASSPPLDTQYF
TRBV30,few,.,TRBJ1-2,TGTGCCTGCCAAGCCGTATATGGCTACACCTTC,CACQAVYGYTF
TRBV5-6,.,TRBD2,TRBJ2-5,TGTGCCAGCAGCTTGGCCACTAGCGGGTACCAAGAGACCCAGTACTTC,CASSLATSGYQETQYF
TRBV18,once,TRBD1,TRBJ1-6,TGTGCCAGCTCCCTCGACAGGGCTAATTCACCCCTCCACTTT,CASSLDRANSPLHF
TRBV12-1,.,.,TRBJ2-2,TGTGCCATCATCGGCGGGACGGGGAACACCGGGGAGCTGTTTTTT,CAIIGGTGNTGELFF
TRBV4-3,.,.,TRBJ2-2,TGCGCCAGCAGCCCATACACCGGGGAGCTGTTTTTT,CASSPYTGELFF
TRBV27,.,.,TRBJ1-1,TGTGCCAGCAGTTCCCTCCCGAACACTGAAGCTTTCTTT,CASSSLPNTEAFF
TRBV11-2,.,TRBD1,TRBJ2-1,TGTGCCAGCAGTTACAGGGGGAATGAGCAGTTCTTC,CASSYRGNEQFF
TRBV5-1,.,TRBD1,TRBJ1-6,TGCGCCAGCAGCTGGCTGGGGACAGGGCAACCCCTCCACTTT,CASSWLGTGQPLHF
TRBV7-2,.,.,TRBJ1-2,TGTGCCAGCACCCCGGGGGTCTATGGCTACACCTTC,CASTPGVYGYTF
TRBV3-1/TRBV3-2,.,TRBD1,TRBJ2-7,TGTGCCACTTCCACCGGGACAGGGTTGTACGAGCAGTACTTC,CATSTGTGLYEQYF
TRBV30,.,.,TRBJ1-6,TGTGCCTGGAGTGTAAGGCTTGCCTTCGGGGCACCCCTCCACTTT,CAWSVRLAFGAPLHF
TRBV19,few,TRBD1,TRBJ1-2,TGTGCCAGTAGTATACAGGGGGCGCGAGCTGGTGGCTACACCTTC,CASSIQGARAGGYTF
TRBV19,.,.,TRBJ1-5,TGTGCCAGTACTACTGGGGGGGCGCAAAATCAGCCCCAGCATTTT,CASTTGGAQNQPQHF
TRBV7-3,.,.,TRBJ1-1,TGTGCCAGCAGCTTAGAGGGTAACACTGAAGCTTTCTTT,CASSLEGNTEAFF
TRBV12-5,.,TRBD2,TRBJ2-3,TGTGCTAGTGGTTTGGTTGTCGGGGGGGCTTTTACGCAGTATTTT,CASGLVVGGAFTQYF
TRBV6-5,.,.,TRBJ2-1,TGTGCCAGCAGCAGGGGGGATGAGCAGTTCTTC,CASSRGDEQFF
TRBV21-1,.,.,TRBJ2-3,TGTGCCAGCAACGACCGGGTCCGAGGCGCAGATACGCAGTATTTT,CASNDRVRGADTQYF
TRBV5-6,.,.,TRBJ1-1,TGTGCCAGCAGCTTGGGCAGGGGAAACGCTGAAGCTTTCTTT,CASSLGRGNAEAFF
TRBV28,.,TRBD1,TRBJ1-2,TGTGCCAGCAGTTTCGACAGGGGTTATGGCTACACCTTC,CASSFDRGYGYTF
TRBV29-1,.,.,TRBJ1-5,TGCAGCGTTAGGGACAATAGCAATCAGCCCCAGCATTTT,CSVRDNSNQPQHF
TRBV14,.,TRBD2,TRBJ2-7,TGTGCCAGCAGCGCTGGACTAGTCCCTTCCTACGAGCAGTACTTC,CASSAGLVPSYEQYF
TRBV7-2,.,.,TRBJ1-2,TGTGCCAGCAGCTTAGAGGGTTACGGGGGAACGGGCTATGGCTACACCTTC,CASSLEGYGGTGYGYTF
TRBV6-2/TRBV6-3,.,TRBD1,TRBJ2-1,TGTGCCAGCAGTTCCAAGAGGGGGCGCGGATTGAATTGGTCCTACAATGAGCAGTTCTTC,CASSSKRGRGLNWSYNEQFF
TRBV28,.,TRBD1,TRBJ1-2,TGTGCCAGCAGTTCCAAACAGGGGCAGGGTGGGTATGGCTACACCTTC,CASSSKQGQGGYGYTF
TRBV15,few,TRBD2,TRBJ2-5,TGTGCCACCAGCAGAAGGACTAGCGGGGGGGCACCAAAGGAGGGAGAGACCCAGTACTTC,CATSRRTSGGAPKEGETQYF
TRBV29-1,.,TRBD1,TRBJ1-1,TGCAGCGTTCGCTTGACAGGGGGAAGATCTGAAGCTTTCTTT,CSVRLTGGRSEAFF
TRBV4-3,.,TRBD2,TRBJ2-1,TGCGCCAGCAGCTCCAACCTGCCGGGACTAGAGAACAATGAGCAGTTCTTC,CASSSNLPGLENNEQFF
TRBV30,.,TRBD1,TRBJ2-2,TGTGCCTGGAGAGTGACAGGGATGGACACCGGGGAGCTGTTTTTT,CAWRVTGMDTGELFF